This T cell receptor beta chain was recovered during a study of cytomegalovirus exposure and HLA in healthy donors. Study details: HLA-typed donors were the source of 86 million or so unique TCRs held in an early data release. When 398 donors were genotyped, approximately 81% of them were found to fall in the Caucasian-associated ancestry cluster.

In germline, CDR1 is MRHNA, CDR2 SNTAGT. V trimming: 4 bases; J trimming: 1 base; junction bases outside the gene matches: 3. The CDR3 sequence is 15 residues long. The primer mix had 60 Vbeta and 13 Jbeta primers. TCRdb's table, derived via immunoSEQ multiplex PCR, lists solely in-frame clones and lacks some. The sample records 150,000 or so clones, 65% to 85% being singletons. The source is a man younger than 30 in good health and CMV-seronegative. Sequencing input: PBMCs. The chain uses TRBV6-4 and TRBJ2-3, with 9 bases fitting TRBD2. The CDR3 DNA reads TGTGCCAGCAGTGCCTCTAGCGGGGGCACAGATACGCAGTATTTT. It codes for CASSASSGGTDTQYF.